This T cell receptor (beta chain) appears in the sequencing data of a study of blood T cell repertoires in COVID-19. Libraries were prepared by immunoSEQ multiplex PCR; TCRdb keeps only in-frame clonotypes and omits some of them. The sample gives tens of thousands of clones, about 90% of which show up once; 5% to 6.5% is in the top ten. Per germline, CDR1 MGHRA and CDR2 YSYEKL. The CDR3 consists of 17 residues. V trimming: 0 bases; J trimming: 4 bases; junction bases outside the gene matches: 8. The chain recombines TRBV4-1 with TRBJ2-7; 11 positions agree with TRBD2. Sequenced material: peripheral blood. The receptor was isolated from a man in his fifties with acute or convalescent COVID-19. The CDR3 loop reads CASSQDLETSGAYEQYF. CDR3 DNA: TGCGCCAGCAGCCAAGATCTGGAGACTAGCGGGGCATACGAGCAGTACTTC.